A single sample gave rise to the 32 T cell receptor beta chains below, sequenced in a study of regulatory T cells in long-lasting Graves disease. Library construction for TCR beta used iRepertoire HTBI primers and Arm-PCR of CDR3 regions. TCRdb ran MiXCR on the multiplex PCR reads and lists one entry per CDR3 protein. This sample carries 500,000 to 700,000 distinct CDR3 sequences, 16% of them seen once, and the ten largest clones take 18%. Time point given: newly diagnosed GD, antithyroid drugs for less than 3 months. PBMCs were the source of the RNA used for TCR sequencing. These data are also associated with another study on T cells in Graves' hyperthyroidism and ophthalmopathy.

Sequenced material: peripheral blood mononuclear cells (PBMCs), taken at new diagnosis, from a patient treated with antithyroid drugs. The receptors originated from a woman aged 25 to 39 with Graves disease.

The table lists this clonotype with many counts. V and J are TRBV29-1 and TRBJ1-2; D is possibly TRBD1 (6 bases). V shed 4 bases and J shed 4 bases, with 13 bases lying between them. The CDR3 covers 13 residues. Looked up from germline, CDR1 is SQVTM and CDR2 is ANQGSEA. DNA for the CDR3: TGCAGCGTTGTTAGACAGGCGAGCTATGGCTACACCTTC. It encodes CSVVRQASYGYTF.

This clonotype was detected a few times. The chain is built from TRBV5-4 and TRBJ2-5, with 8 bases aligning to TRBD1. This CDR3 is 17 amino acids long. In germline, CDR1 is SGHNT, CDR2 YYREEE (reference sequence). V was pared by 4 bases and J by 4 bases, with 15 bases of the junction left unmatched. The CDR3 is CASSPPNGQGTGETQYF. The CDR3 bases are TGTGCCAGCAGCCCACCAAATGGACAGGGAACAGGAGAGACCCAGTACTTC.

The rearrangement links TRBV2 to TRBJ2-1; maybe TRBD1 (6 bases). This CDR3 has 13 residues. Germline-derived CDR1 and CDR2 are SNHLY and FYNNEI. V was cut by 6 bases and J by 9 bases, with 15 bases left in between. The CDR3: CASSENREAEQFF. In DNA, the CDR3 is TGTGCCAGCAGCGAAAACAGGGAAGCTGAGCAGTTCTTC. The whole variable domain, remainder taken from reference TRBV2 and TRBJ2-1, is EPEVTQTPSHQVTQMGQEVILRCVPISNHLYFYWYRQILGQKVEFLVSFYNNEISEKSEIFDDQFSVERPDGSNFTLKIRSTKLEDSAMYFCASSENREAEQFFGPGTRLTVL.

This clonotype came up a few times. The chain links TRBV4-1 to TRBJ1-2; weak D call: TRBD1 (6 bases). This CDR3 has 15 residues. Germline V gene data show CDR1 as MGHRA and CDR2 as YSYEKL. Trimming shortened V by 3 bases and J by 3 bases, and 14 bases separated the two germline ends. The CDR3: CASSQAGKGDYGYTF. The CDR3, as DNA: TGCGCCAGCAGCCAGGCAGGGAAGGGGGACTATGGCTACACCTTC.

Details on this clonotype: A read error may explain this, as a much larger clone is one base away. The rearrangement joins TRBV5-1 to TRBJ2-3, with D possibly TRBD2 on 5 matching bases. Per the germline V gene, CDR1 is SGHRS and CDR2 is YFSETQ. This CDR3 has 16 amino acids. CDR3 sequence: CASSLAPEASYNEQSF. The CDR3 DNA is TGCGCCAGCAGCTTGGCCCCGGAGGCCTCCTACAATGAGCAGTCCTTC.

This clonotype was seen a handful of times. The chain uses TRBV19 and TRBJ1-5; a possible D gene is TRBD1 (6 bases). The V end was cut by 6 bases, the J end by 4 bases, with 10 bases between. Germline loops: CDR1 LNHDA, CDR2 SQIVND (reference sequence). The length of the CDR3 is 13 residues. Written as DNA, the CDR3 is TGTGCCAGTAGCGGACAGCTAAATCAGCCCCAGCATTTT. Protein sequence: CASSGQLNQPQHF.

This clonotype was seen only a few times. CDR3 in DNA: TGTGCCACCAGTCCTGGGACAGGGGTCTCCTACGAGCAGTACTTC. It translates to CATSPGTGVSYEQYF. The J gene is TRBJ2-7, the V gene TRBV24-1; TRBD1 agrees at 10 bases. Germline values: CDR1 KGHDR, CDR2 SFDVKD. V trimming: 6 bases; J trimming: 0 bases; junction bases outside the gene matches: 4. CDR3 size: 15 residues.

This clonotype was counted between two and nine times. The chain has TRBV20-1 and TRBJ1-6; no reliable D call. Looked up from germline, CDR1 is DFQATT and CDR2 is SNEGSKA (reference sequence). This CDR3 contains 14 residues. V was cut by 8 bases and J by 9 bases, with 20 bases left in between. CDR3 coding DNA: TGCAGTTTTACCGGGAGCGGTGAAAGTTCACCCCTCCACTTT. Protein: CSFTGSGESSPLHF.

This clonotype was counted between two and nine times. The chain has TRBV27 and TRBJ1-4; TRBD1 is a possible D gene (5 bases). This CDR3 contains 14 residues. Deletions cut 3 bases from V and 12 bases from J, with 17 bases between. Germline V lookup: CDR1 MNHEY, CDR2 SMNVEV (reference sequence). This CDR3 reads CASSFGWEMGELFF. Here the CDR3 DNA reads TGTGCCAGCAGTTTTGGATGGGAAATGGGGGAACTGTTTTTT.

The gene calls are TRBV11-2 and TRBJ2-5; TRBD1 matches at 8 bases. The CDR3 spans 16 residues. The germline V gene encodes CDR1 SGHAT and CDR2 FQNNGV. The V gene end was trimmed by 8 bases and the J gene end by 2 bases; junction bases not matched to a gene: 13. The CDR3 DNA reads as TGTGCCAGCTGCGACCGTGGACAGGGTTTTCAAGAGACCCAGTACTTC. Protein sequence: CASCDRGQGFQETQYF.

This clonotype was picked up many times. The chain links TRBV6-1 to TRBJ1-1; D not certain. The CDR3 loop spans 13 amino acids. Looked up from germline, CDR1 is MNHNS and CDR2 is SASEGT. V lost 6 bases, J lost 1 base, and 9 bases lay in between. The CDR3 loop reads CASRTSWNTEAFF. The CDR3 DNA reads as TGTGCCAGCAGGACAAGTTGGAACACTGAAGCTTTCTTT.

Regarding this clonotype: Just one base apart from a much larger clone, this may be a read error. The chain joins TRBV28 to TRBJ2-1, with 9 bases lining up with TRBD1. The J call may be mistaken, given a closer DNA end match to TRBJ2-5. The CDR3 covers 16 residues. Germline V gene sequence: CDR1 MDHEN, CDR2 SYDVKM. The CDR3 sequence: CPSSLFWDRDGETQYF. The CDR3 DNA sequence: TGTCCCAGCAGTTTATTCTGGGACAGGGATGGGGAGACCCAGTACTTC.

The sample holds many counts of this clonotype. This sequence joins TRBV6-5 and TRBJ2-5; D is unresolved. Germline V gene lookup returns CDR1 MNHEY and CDR2 SVGAGI. The V and J ends lost 2 bases and 3 bases respectively, with 10 bases between them. The CDR3 length is 14 residues. Written as DNA, the CDR3 is TGTGCCAGCAGTTACGGGCAGACCGAAGAGACCCAGTACTTC. Translated, it gives CASSYGQTEETQYF.

This clonotype was picked up many times. This rearrangement joins TRBV24-1 to TRBJ2-5; D may be TRBD2 (5 bases). The CDR3 length is 14 residues. The ends were cut back, 3 bases at V and 2 bases at J, with 9 bases in the middle. Germline CDR1 and CDR2: KGHDR and SFDVKD. The CDR3 reads CATSDRGVQETQYF. The CDR3 nucleotides read TGTGCCACCAGTGATCGGGGTGTACAAGAGACCCAGTACTTC.

With regard to this clonotype: A much larger clonotype is one base distant, so this may be a read error. The chain uses TRBV7-8 and TRBJ2-7, with 7 bases lining up with TRBD1. Trimming at V came to 2 bases and at J to 7 bases, leaving 11 bases not matched to a gene. The CDR3 loop spans 15 amino acids. The germline V gene encodes CDR1 SGHVS and CDR2 FQNEAQ. CDR3 sequence reads: CASSLRDSSIGEQYF. The CDR3 DNA sequence: TGTGCCAGCAGCTTAAGGGACAGCAGTATAGGGGAGCAGTACTTC.

The chain is built from TRBV2 and TRBJ2-7, with 8 bases fitting TRBD1. J was trimmed by 6 bases and V by 10 bases; bases with no gene match: 14. The CDR3 is 14 residues long. CDR1 and CDR2 from the germline V gene are SNHLY and FYNNEI. In nucleotides, the CDR3 is TGTGCCACCAGAAAGGGACAGGCATCAGGCGAGCAGTACTTC. It codes for CATRKGQASGEQYF. The full variable domain, completed using reference TRBV2 and TRBJ2-7, is EPEVTQTPSHQVTQMGQEVILRCVPISNHLYFYWYRQILGQKVEFLVSFYNNEISEKSEIFDDQFSVERPDGSNFTLKIRSTKLEDSAMYFCATRKGQASGEQYFGPGTRLTVT.

This clonotype was counted between two and nine times. The V gene is TRBV20-1, the J gene TRBJ2-3; the match to TRBD2 covers 9 bases. Germline values: CDR1 DFQATT, CDR2 SNEGSKA (reference sequence). Trimming cost V 1 base and J 0 bases; bases outside gene matches: 5. This CDR3 is 16 amino acids long. CDR3 in amino acids: CSARGGLASSTDTQYF. In DNA, the CDR3 is TGCAGTGCTAGAGGAGGACTAGCGTCTAGCACAGATACGCAGTATTTT.

Ten or more counts support this clonotype. This sequence joins TRBV20-1 and TRBJ2-1, with 7 bases lining up with TRBD2. CDR3 length: 14 residues. Trimming cost V 6 bases and J 0 bases; bases outside gene matches: 5. Germline assignment: CDR1 DFQATT and CDR2 SNEGSKA (reference sequence). CDR3 residues: CSAQRGPSYNEQFF. CDR3 in DNA: TGCAGTGCGCAGCGGGGACCCTCCTACAATGAGCAGTTCTTC.

This clonotype was seen repeatedly, ten times or more. The chain has TRBV28 and TRBJ2-3, with TRBD1 matching over 9 bases. The length of the CDR3 is 18 residues. Trimming took 2 bases from V and 3 from J; bases not matched to a gene: 12. Germline V gene lookup returns CDR1 MDHEN and CDR2 SYDVKM. CDR3 bases: TGTGCCAGCAGTTTACCGACAGGGGGGGATTTAATTACAGATACGCAGTATTTT. It codes for CASSLPTGGDLITDTQYF.

This clonotype showed up just a few times. The chain uses TRBV5-1 and TRBJ1-1; D is unresolved. V lost 3 bases, J lost 0 bases, and 9 bases lay in between. This CDR3 contains 14 residues. Germline lookup yields CDR1 SGHRS and CDR2 YFSETQ. The CDR3 protein is CASSSDNLNTEAFF. The CDR3, as DNA: TGCGCCAGCAGCTCAGATAATCTGAACACTGAAGCTTTCTTT.

This clonotype was observed many times. The J gene is TRBJ1-6, the V gene TRBV2, with TRBD1 as a possible D gene (5 bases). The CDR3 spans 17 residues. V was shortened by 7 bases and J by 5 bases, with 21 bases between the two germline ends. The germline CDR1 and CDR2 sequences are SNHLY and FYNNEI. The CDR3 protein is CASTPAQPGTDNSPLHF. Written as DNA, the CDR3 is TGTGCCAGCACCCCCGCTCAGCCCGGGACGGATAATTCACCCCTCCACTTT. Full variable domain (outside the CDR3, taken from reference TRBV2 and TRBJ1-6): EPEVTQTPSHQVTQMGQEVILRCVPISNHLYFYWYRQILGQKVEFLVSFYNNEISEKSEIFDDQFSVERPDGSNFTLKIRSTKLEDSAMYFCASTPAQPGTDNSPLHFGNGTRLTVT.

The gene calls are TRBV9 and TRBJ2-1, with 10 bases identical to TRBD2. CDR1 and CDR2 (germline): SGDLS, YYNGEE. The CDR3 is made up of 16 amino acids. Trimming took 3 bases from V and 9 from J; bases not matched to a gene: 12. As DNA, the CDR3 is TGTGCCAGCAGCGAGGCCCCGGTGGTAGCGGGAGGTGAGCAGTTCTTC. Translation: CASSEAPVVAGGEQFF.

This clonotype appeared many times. The rearrangement joins TRBV12-3 or TRBV12-4 to TRBJ1-2; D gene unclear. This CDR3 has 12 residues. The V and J ends lost 5 bases and 4 bases respectively, with 8 bases between them. The CDR3 nucleotides are TGTGCCAGCAGTCCCCACAGCTATGGCTACACCTTC. As protein: CASSPHSYGYTF.

The sample holds many counts of this clonotype. The rearrangement joins TRBV12-3 or TRBV12-4 to TRBJ2-1; 7 bases are shared with TRBD1. This CDR3 region has 15 residues. V was clipped by 2 bases and J by 6 bases; unmatched bases: 7. CDR3 loop: CASSLRQGGANEQFF. DNA for the CDR3: TGTGCCAGCAGTTTAAGACAGGGTGGGGCCAATGAGCAGTTCTTC.

In its sample, this clonotype was seen many times. The CDR3 DNA reads TGCAGTGCTAGATCGGACAGAGACTACGAGCAGTACTTC. Protein: CSARSDRDYEQYF. The genes are TRBV20-1 and TRBJ2-7; maybe TRBD1 (6 bases). The CDR3 consists of 13 residues. Per germline, CDR1 DFQATT and CDR2 SNEGSKA (reference sequence). V lost 2 bases, J lost 3 bases, and 11 bases lay in between.

The table lists this clonotype with many counts. The chain carries TRBV20-1 and TRBJ2-7; 7 positions agree with TRBD2. The CDR3 contains 13 residues. V was clipped by 1 base and J by 7 bases; unmatched bases: 7. Germline V CDR1 and CDR2: DFQATT, SNEGSKA (reference sequence). This CDR3 reads CSARGAGVREQYF. The CDR3 nucleotides are TGCAGTGCTAGAGGGGCGGGAGTGCGGGAGCAGTACTTC.

This clonotype was recorded at least ten times. This chain links TRBV6-1 with TRBJ1-5, with 7 positions matching TRBD1. The CDR3 is 14 residues long. The germline CDR1 and CDR2 sequences are MNHNS and SASEGT. V shed 6 bases and J 7 bases; nucleotides not matched to a gene: 9. CDR3 sequence (DNA): TGTGCCAGCAGGGGGACAGCGCGCGGGCAGCCCCAGCATTTT. This sequence encodes CASRGTARGQPQHF.

This clonotype was seen only a few times. J is TRBJ2-1 and V is TRBV12-3 or TRBV12-4; the match to TRBD1 covers 7 bases. V lost 9 bases and J lost 4; bases outside the gene matches: 9. The CDR3 has 14 residues. The CDR3 nucleotides are TGTGCCAGTTCCCCTACAGGGGAGTACAATGAGCAGTTCTTC. Its protein product is CASSPTGEYNEQFF.

This clonotype was counted a few times. The chain employs TRBV6-2 or TRBV6-3 and TRBJ2-7, with a weak D call TRBD1 (6 bases). This CDR3 is built from 13 residues. Germline CDR1 and CDR2: MNHEY and SVGEGT. Trimming took off 5 bases at V and 7 bases at J, with 15 bases between the two ends. The CDR3 sequence is CASSTTGFGEQYF. The DNA for the CDR3 is TGTGCCAGCAGTACTACAGGGTTCGGGGAGCAGTACTTC.

This clonotype was observed many times. This chain connects TRBV5-1 to TRBJ1-1; 8 bases match TRBD1. The trim removed 4 bases at V and 1 base at J, leaving 9 bases unmatched. The length of the CDR3 is 16 residues. The germline V gene has CDR1 SGHRS and CDR2 YFSETQ. As DNA, the CDR3 is TGCGCCAGCAGCCCGGTCGGGGGACAGGCGAACACTGAAGCTTTCTTT. This translates into CASSPVGGQANTEAFF.

In its sample, this clonotype was seen a few times. This chain joins TRBV5-1 and TRBJ2-1, with D possibly TRBD1 on 6 matching bases. Trimming cost V 4 bases and J 7 bases, with 15 bases left between them. In germline, CDR1 is SGHRS, CDR2 YFSETQ. The CDR3 loop spans 14 amino acids. The CDR3 reads CASSPQGWANEQFF. The CDR3, as DNA: TGCGCCAGCAGCCCGCAGGGGTGGGCAAATGAGCAGTTCTTC.

This clonotype has a count of ten or more. The rearrangement uses TRBV7-9 and TRBJ2-2; unclear D gene. V was cut by 7 bases and J by 7 bases, with 10 bases left in between. CDR1 and CDR2 from the germline V gene are SEHNR and FQNEAQ (reference sequence). The CDR3 length is 12 residues. Here the CDR3 reads CASNSLGGELFF. CDR3 DNA sequence: TGTGCCAGCAACTCCCTAGGCGGGGAGCTGTTTTTT.